This T cell receptor (beta chain) was retrieved from a study of regulatory T cells in long-lasting Graves disease. Study-wide background: The term persistent Graves' disease signified upward of 5 years on antithyroid drugs with positive TSH receptor antibodies.

Sample time point: persistent/refractory GD, antithyroid drugs over 5 years with positive TRAb. With RNA extracted from PBMCs as input, the TCR library was made. Graves' disease was diagnosed by American Thyroid Association guidelines. Trimming removed 5 bases from V and 4 bases from J, with 14 bases in between. The CDR3 is 14 amino acids. Germline loops: CDR1 SEHNR, CDR2 FQNEAQ (reference sequence). iRepertoire HTBI primers and Arm-PCR of CDR3 regions built TCR beta libraries. TCRdb used MiXCR to reprocess the multiplex PCR reads, holding one entry per CDR3 protein. The table shows more than 350,000 distinct CDR3 sequences, with roughly 23% occurring only once.

V is TRBV7-9 and J is TRBJ2-5; D unresolved. Material: peripheral blood mononuclear cells (PBMCs), obtained when the disease was refractory, from a patient treated with antithyroid drugs. The clonotype originates from a female donor with Graves disease. The DNA for the CDR3 is TGTGCCAGCAGCCCCCGTGGCACCCGAGAGACCCAGTACTTC. Encoded protein: CASSPRGTRETQYF.